A single T cell receptor beta chain is shown here with its context. V was trimmed by 5 bases and J by 8 bases, leaving 16 bases between them. This CDR3 region has 14 residues. The germline gives CDR1 SGHTA, CDR2 FQGTGA. These data are taken from a study of T cell changes during pregnancy in multiple sclerosis. Sequencing used immunoSEQ multiplex PCR; TCRdb keeps in-frame clones, though not all of them. Found here are about 40,000 clones, 75% to 95% of them singletons; the top ten hold roughly 0.5%. This clonotype originated in a female donor in good health, enrolled as a control in a pregnancy study. Sequences were derived from CD4+ T cells from peripheral blood mononuclear cells, sampled in the second trimester of pregnancy. The V and J genes are TRBV7-3 and TRBJ2-1, with a weak D call TRBD1 (7 bases). This CDR3 reads CASSKTGPGDEQFF. CDR3 nucleotide sequence: TGTGCCAGCAGCAAGACAGGGCCGGGGGATGAGCAGTTCTTC.